These T cell receptor beta chains were read from a single sample in a study of cytomegalovirus exposure and HLA in healthy donors. Sequencing was performed with immunoSEQ multiplex PCR; in TCRdb, only in-frame clones are kept and a portion is missing. The table lists 20,000 or so clones. Sequenced input: PBMCs. The receptor source for this set is a man in his fifties or sixties in good health and CMV-seropositive. Both conserved end residues are part of each CDR3. D genes are given only for firm matches.

D gene	J gene	V gene	CDR3 protein	CDR3 DNA
NA	TRBJ1-2	TRBV6-1	CASSTLQGSYGYTF	TGTGCCAGCAGCACTTTACAGGGATCCTATGGCTACACCTTC
TRBD1	TRBJ1-1	TRBV5-4	CASSLGQGQNTEAFF	TGTGCCAGCAGCTTGGGACAGGGCCAGAACACTGAAGCTTTCTTT
TRBD1	TRBJ2-4	TRBV5-4	CASSSRGQGADIQYF	TGTGCCAGCAGCTCCCGAGGACAGGGGGCAGACATTCAGTACTTC
NA	TRBJ1-1	TRBV5-1	CASTAGWGKNTEAFF	TGCGCCAGCACCGCAGGGTGGGGTAAGAACACTGAAGCTTTCTTT
NA	TRBJ2-2	TRBV4-2	CASSQVGRYSGELFF	TGTGCCAGCAGCCAAGTGGGGCGGTACTCAGGGGAGCTGTTTTTT
TRBD2	TRBJ2-7	TRBV6-5	CASSWESGRSVYEQYF	TGTGCCAGCAGTTGGGAGAGCGGGAGAAGTGTCTACGAGCAGTACTTC
NA	TRBJ2-7	TRBV5-1	CASSWDKAYEQYF	TGCGCCAGCAGCTGGGACAAGGCTTACGAGCAGTACTTC
NA	TRBJ1-3	TRBV4-1	CASSQGAGWNSGNTIYF	TGCGCCAGCAGCCAAGGGGCAGGATGGAACTCTGGAAACACCATATATTTT
TRBD1	TRBJ1-2	TRBV19	CASNDRGYGYTF	TGTGCCAGTAACGACAGGGGCTATGGCTACACCTTC
NA	TRBJ2-7	TRBV5-4	CASSQAVGGYEQYF	TGTGCCAGCAGCCAGGCGGTAGGAGGGTACGAGCAGTACTTC
NA	TRBJ2-2	TRBV6-1	CASRLTGELFF	TGTGCCAGCAGACTTACCGGGGAGCTGTTTTTT
TRBD2	TRBJ2-1	TRBV6-1	CASRLALSSDNEQFF	TGTGCCAGCAGACTAGCGCTAAGCTCCGACAATGAGCAGTTCTTC
NA	TRBJ2-7	TRBV6-5	CASSYSRTGVYEQYF	TGTGCCAGCAGTTACTCTCGGACGGGGGTCTACGAGCAGTACTTC
NA	TRBJ2-2	TRBV5-3	CASSLAGIAGELFF	TGTGCCAGCAGCTTGGCAGGTATCGCCGGGGAGCTGTTTTTT
TRBD1	TRBJ2-5	TRBV6-4	CASRPGQEEETQYF	TGTGCCAGCCGTCCCGGACAGGAGGAAGAGACCCAGTACTTC
TRBD2	TRBJ2-5	TRBV5-6	CASSSGLAGGETQYF	TGTGCCAGCAGCTCGGGACTAGCGGGAGGAGAGACCCAGTACTTC
TRBD2	TRBJ2-5	TRBV7-2	CASSVALAEQETQYF	TGTGCCAGCAGCGTAGCGCTAGCGGAACAAGAGACCCAGTACTTC
NA	TRBJ2-2	TRBV11-3	CASSFRSGRNTGELFF	TGTGCCAGCAGCTTCCGGTCCGGGAGGAACACCGGGGAGCTGTTTTTT
NA	TRBJ2-2	TRBV7-7	CASSSTVDGELFF	TGTGCCAGCAGCTCAACAGTAGACGGGGAGCTGTTTTTT
TRBD1	TRBJ2-5	TRBV9	CASSPRDRAYQETQYF	TGTGCCAGCAGCCCACGGGACAGGGCCTACCAAGAGACCCAGTACTTC
TRBD1	TRBJ1-1	TRBV9	CASSPQGFTEAFF	TGTGCCAGCAGCCCACAGGGGTTCACTGAAGCTTTCTTT
TRBD2	TRBJ2-7	TRBV4-2	CASSQDWRESYEQYF	TGTGCCAGCAGCCAAGATTGGCGGGAGTCTTACGAGCAGTACTTC
NA	TRBJ2-5	TRBV11-2	CASSLASRQVVNF	TGTGCCAGCAGCTTAGCGAGTCGACAGGTCGTAAACTTC
TRBD2	TRBJ2-2	TRBV4-2	CASSQGGSGAGELFF	TGTGCCAGCAGCCAAGGGGGGAGCGGGGCGGGGGAGCTGTTTTTT
NA	TRBJ1-2	TRBV11-1	CASSFNNYGYTF	TGTGCCAGCAGCTTCAATAACTATGGCTACACCTTC
NA	TRBJ1-5	TRBV29-1	CSVEDKGTGGPQHF	TGCAGCGTTGAAGATAAGGGCACCGGAGGGCCCCAGCATTTT
TRBD2	TRBJ2-7	TRBV28	CASSVAGGLSYEQYF	TGTGCCAGCAGTGTAGCGGGAGGCCTCTCCTACGAGCAGTACTTC
TRBD1	TRBJ1-1	TRBV7-9	CASSSTGQTVAYTEAFF	TGTGCCAGCAGCTCCACGGGACAGACCGTCGCGTACACTGAAGCTTTCTTT
TRBD2	TRBJ2-7	TRBV14	CASSPTGRPLGTRDYEQYF	TGTGCCAGCAGCCCGACTGGCCGGCCACTCGGGACTAGAGACTACGAGCAGTACTTC
TRBD1	TRBJ1-3	TRBV29-1	CSVEGPGQSSGNTIYF	TGCAGCGTTGAAGGCCCGGGACAGTCCTCTGGAAACACCATATATTTT
TRBD2	TRBJ2-1	TRBV19	CASSITSGYYNEQFF	TGTGCCAGTAGTATAACTAGCGGGTACTACAATGAGCAGTTCTTC
NA	TRBJ2-7	TRBV11-3	CASSLGGDYEQYF	TGTGCCAGCAGCTTAGGGGGGGACTACGAGCAGTACTTC
TRBD2	TRBJ2-1	TRBV14	CASSQIAGRHEQFF	TGTGCCAGCAGCCAAATAGCGGGAAGGCATGAGCAGTTCTTC
NA	TRBJ2-7	TRBV18	CASSLAGPPYEQYF	TGTGCCAGCTCCCTCGCAGGGCCCCCCTACGAGCAGTACTTC
NA	TRBJ2-5	TRBV29-1	CSFFQTSAETQYF	TGCAGCTTCTTTCAGACTAGTGCAGAGACCCAGTACTTC
NA	TRBJ1-3	TRBV4-2	CASSQELQLGGNTIYF	TGTGCCAGCAGCCAAGAGTTACAACTAGGTGGAAACACCATATATTTT
NA	TRBJ2-1	TRBV18	CASSPWSSYNEQFF	TGTGCCAGCTCACCCTGGAGCTCCTACAATGAGCAGTTCTTC
NA	TRBJ1-1	TRBV7-6	CARGREAFF	TGTGCCAGGGGGAGGGAAGCTTTCTTT
TRBD2	TRBJ2-7	TRBV27	CASSSLGLAAYEQYF	TGTGCCAGCAGTTCCCTGGGACTAGCGGCCTACGAGCAGTACTTC
TRBD1	TRBJ2-5	TRBV5-6	CASSGTGQRQETQYF	TGTGCCAGCAGCGGAACGGGACAGCGACAAGAGACCCAGTACTTC
NA	TRBJ1-1	TRBV2	CASSDGVGGFMNTEAFF	TGTGCCAGCAGTGATGGGGTGGGGGGGTTTATGAACACTGAAGCTTTCTTT
NA	TRBJ1-5	TRBV18	CASSPNPGQSNQPQHF	TGTGCCAGCTCACCTAACCCCGGACAGAGCAATCAGCCCCAGCATTTT
TRBD1	TRBJ2-1	TRBV5-1	CASSGQGDNEQFF	TGCGCCAGCTCAGGACAGGGGGACAATGAGCAGTTCTTC
NA	TRBJ2-2	TRBV4-2	CASSQERVNTGELFF	TGTGCCAGCAGCCAAGAACGGGTGAACACCGGGGAGCTGTTTTTT
NA	TRBJ1-2	TRBV2	CASSLESAGYGYTF	TGTGCCAGCAGCCTGGAATCAGCGGGGTATGGCTACACCTTC
TRBD2	TRBJ2-7	TRBV30	CAWTIAGGPGEQYF	TGTGCCTGGACCATAGCGGGAGGGCCGGGGGAGCAGTACTTC
NA	TRBJ1-1	TRBV6-1	CASSIRYSMNTEAFF	TGTGCCAGCAGTATACGATACTCAATGAACACTGAAGCTTTCTTT
TRBD1	TRBJ1-1	TRBV5-1	CASSRAGGWEAFF	TGCGCCAGCAGTCGTGCAGGGGGCTGGGAAGCTTTCTTT
TRBD1	TRBJ2-1	TRBV29-1	CSGSGQGIYEQFF	TGCAGCGGTTCGGGACAGGGTATCTATGAGCAGTTCTTC
NA	TRBJ1-1	TRBV5-1	CASSPRTDPRAFF	TGCGCCAGCAGCCCCAGGACAGATCCGCGAGCTTTCTTT
NA	TRBJ2-7	TRBV5-1	CASSIRGSYEQYF	TGCGCCAGCAGCATAAGGGGAAGTTACGAGCAGTACTTC
NA	TRBJ1-2	TRBV29-1	CSVAKANYGYTF	TGCAGCGTGGCAAAAGCTAACTATGGCTACACCTTC
TRBD1	TRBJ1-2	TRBV18	CASSPDRGYGYTF	TGTGCCAGCTCCCCTGACAGGGGCTATGGCTACACCTTC
NA	TRBJ2-7	TRBV7-9	CASSLGHSSYEQYF	TGTGCCAGCAGCTTAGGACACAGCTCCTACGAGCAGTACTTC